The clone carrying this T cell receptor (beta chain) was seen a handful of times. What it recognizes is unknown. With V trimmed by 5 bases and J by 5 bases, 7 bases remained unmatched. The CDR3 spans 15 residues. Germline CDR1 and CDR2: MDHEN and SYDVKM. The sample comes from a study of glioma-infiltrating T cells. Using RNA template, CDR3s of TCR alpha and beta were amplified with iRepertoire arm-PCR. One-step reverse transcription and amplification started from approximately 100-400 ng of tissue mRNA or PBMC total RNA. MiXCR, run by TCRdb on the multiplex PCR reads, gives a single entry per CDR3 protein. The profile shows around 140,000 distinct CDR3 sequences, more than 35% of them singletons. Study findings and constraints: CDR3 overlap between tissue and blood was very small. Gliomas, especially low-grade, showed above-expected tissue-blood divergence; non-neoplastic patients showed below.

Sequenced: glioma tissue, nonneoplastic brain tissue, or PBMCs (not recorded which). The chain recombines TRBV28 with TRBJ1-1, with TRBD1 matching over 11 bases. The TCR was taken from a human donor with low-grade glioma or glioblastoma, undergoing nonglioma brain surgery, or in good health (not recorded which). In DNA, the CDR3 is TGTGCCAGCAGTAAGGACAGGGGGCGAAGTACTGAAGCTTTCTTT. Translating gives CASSKDRGRSTEAFF. Complete variable domain (other parts from reference TRBV28 and TRBJ1-1): DVKVTQSSRYLVKRTGEKVFLECVQDMDHENMFWYRQDPGLGLRLIYFSYDVKMKEKGDIPEGYSVSREKKERFSLILESASTNQTSMYLCASSKDRGRSTEAFFGQGTRLTVV.